This TCR beta chain emerged from a study of shared clonotypes between healthy human individuals (dated by TCRdb to 2018 to 2021). About the investigation overall: The cohort included three men and a couple of women between 18 and 49 years of age. For each donor, three plates each were used for CD4 naive and CD4 memory, two plates were used for CD8 naive, and one plate was used for CD8 memory. Blood TCR repertoires of a handful of healthy adults were deeply sequenced to estimate repertoire size and the extent of clonotype sharing between individuals. Libraries were prepared and TCR repertoires were sequenced by different laboratories using diverse techniques, in order to increase sequencing depth and limit assay-specific biases. Leukapheresis yielded between about 0.94 and 8.9 billion PBMCs per donor. Broad study findings and their caveats: Sharing across a handful of donors was observed for about 5% of naive CD4, over 3% of naive CD8, 2% to 2.5% of memory CD4, and about 0.38% of memory CD8 clonotypes. Pairwise subsampling indicated that sequencing depth was expected to affect the degree of clonotype sharing among donors. Incomplete sequencing was indicated by rarefaction of sorted-subset datasets, despite the large sequencing depth. Because the study included a small number of donors, the genetic and exposure-history diversity represented was limited. Naive subsets generally had larger estimated clonotype richness than memory subsets. Sampling was limited to blood, and TCR repertoires in tissue likely differ from TCR repertoires in blood. Clonotypes shared by all four sorted-subset donors showed higher generation probabilities than non-shared clonotypes.

Using the deep immunoSEQ assay, multiplex PCR amplified TCR CDR3 regions from genomic DNA. For each cell subset, the extracted genomic DNA was distributed evenly across all wells of several immunoSEQ 96-well plates, and each plate served as one replicate. For sorted subsets, each replicate PCR was loaded with roughly 190 ng genomic DNA, equivalent to roughly 30,000 T cell genomes. Purified libraries were quantified with a Qubit 3.0 fluorometer, sized on a Bioanalyzer 2100, and re-quantified with the KAPA Library Quantification kit. A separate single-read 150-cycle Illumina NextSeq 550 flow cell was used to sequence each immunoSEQ 96-well plate. The published analysis was carried out like this. Because the immunoSEQ output included only junctional sequences and no quality scores, the filtering could not be the same as the filtering used for full-length reads. To assign V/J genes and CDR3, sequences were annotated using PyIR, a Python wrapper for IgBLAST v1.9, with IMGT germline references. Reads with weak V/J assignments (E-value above 1e-6), missing CDR3, stop codons, out-of-frame junctions, or ambiguous translated residues were removed. V3J clonotypes were defined as sequences sharing an identical inferred V gene, J gene, and CDR3 amino acid sequence. To compute the percentage overlap between repertoires, the number of shared unique clonotypes was divided by the size of the smaller repertoire. Repertoire richness was assessed with RTK rarefaction, the Chao1 estimator, and Recon v2.1 estimates of unobserved clonotypes. Generation probabilities for all TCRbeta clonotypes obtained by the gDNA method from a handful of donors were computed using OLGA. TCRdb retrieved this table from immuneACCESS and kept in-frame rearrangements only. Not all clones are present; in checked studies, unresolved V genes account for under half, and no reason is known for the remainder. D and trimming were read from the DNA, whereas the V and J calls and clone size are those reported in that table. For this sample there are around 1.1 million clones; around three quarters appear just once. The biggest ten clones account for 0.61% of the sample.

Donors were healthy HIV-negative adults with no recently reported acute infections or vaccinations. Every donor was a Caucasian adult residing in Nashville, Tennessee, USA. CD4+ T cells were enriched by magnetic negative selection; naive cells were then positively selected on CD45RA, and the negative fraction formed the memory subset. After blood collection by leukapheresis, PBMCs were isolated using Ficoll-Histopaque density gradient centrifugation and then cryopreserved in the vapor phase of liquid nitrogen. Analytical flow cytometry was used to check the purity and quantity of every magnetically sorted T cell population. Genomic DNA was isolated from each sorted fraction and quantified by UV absorbance on a Nanodrop 2000c. The germline V gene (reference sequence) sets CDR1 to DFQATT and CDR2 to SNEGSKA. Trimming at the junction amounts to 2 bases on V and 7 bases on J, and the germline ends lie 8 bases apart. CDR3 length: 11 amino acids, cysteine to phenylalanine. Just the 33-base CDR3 DNA is kept, in frame starting at base 1.

Comments on this clone: The clone's antigen remains unknown. Base qualities are not provided; no much larger clone lies one nucleotide away.

This clonotype was obtained from a young man in good health. Some clones in this sample may be carry-over from other donors' samples. Sequencing used memory CD4+ T cells from PBMCs. Taken with the paper, the label for cell subset or site translates to: CD45RA-negative fraction. The chain couples TRBV20-1 to TRBJ1-1; 5 matching bases give a weak D call of TRBD1. The nucleotide sequence is TGCAGTGCTAGACGACAGCTTGAAGCTTTCTTT. It specifies CSARRQLEAFF.